This T cell receptor (beta chain) was identified during a study of PD-1 blockade in mismatch repair-deficient tumors (dated by TCRdb to the late 2010s). Looking at the study overall: Between late 2013 and 2016, the trial enrolled 80 to 95 consecutive patients with eleven to twelve types of mismatch repair-deficient cancer, all of whom had received prior treatment and were progressing. Tumor-associated T cell clones were tracked in the peripheral blood of patients responding to PD-1 blockade by deep sequencing of TCR CDR3 regions.

Mismatch repair deficiency in every enrolled patient was established by polymerase chain reaction or immunohistochemistry. TCR sequencing was performed for three patients who responded to pembrolizumab therapy. Pembrolizumab PD-1 blockade was prospectively tested in advanced mismatch repair-deficient cancers, regardless of tissue of origin, in the phase II trial. Peripheral blood T cell samples were serially collected before and at multiple times after PD-1 blockade was started. Blood sampling times were expressed in weeks after the first pembrolizumab dose. On this clone itself: Its antigen is still unknown. One base away there is no much larger clone; base qualities are not given.

Results the study describes overall, beyond this receptor: Tumor-resident clones, often undetectable in blood before treatment, expanded rapidly after pembrolizumab and then contracted, generally before radiologic responses.

Sequences GTSNPN (CDR1) and SVGIG (CDR2) are obtained from the germline V gene (reference sequence). The CDR3 runs 15 amino acids, cysteine and phenylalanine included. Only the CDR3 DNA stays, 45 bases, in frame from base 1. At the junction V is shortened by 3 bases and J by 0 bases; bases outside the gene matches: 5. Library preparation was by the immunoSEQ multiplex PCR assay. TCRdb mirrors the immuneACCESS table, restricted to in-frame sequences. Some clones are absent from its copies; in checked studies, under half trace to an unresolved V gene, and the reason for the others is unknown. This sample holds over 100,000 clones; 60% to 85% were observed only once. Approximately 4.7% of the sample comes from the top ten.

This receptor was taken from an adult with mismatch repair-deficient cancer. Recombination linked TRBV30 to TRBJ1-1, with 9 central nucleotides matching TRBD1. The source was peripheral blood, collected about 60 weeks after starting pembrolizumab. The CDR3 region reads CAWRGQGYMNTEAFF. The sequence in DNA is TGTGCCTGGAGAGGACAGGGGTACATGAACACTGAAGCTTTCTTT.